This T cell receptor (beta chain) was profiled in a study of T cells in Graves' hyperthyroidism and ophthalmopathy (dated by TCRdb to 2018 to 2020). Regarding the complete study: Peripheral blood was collected at initial diagnosis, before any treatment. In addition, the study compared T-cell repertoires in thyroid tissue and in blood from about 6 Graves' hyperthyroidism patients. After sampling, hyperthyroidism patients received methimazole starting at 30 mg daily, and ophthalmopathy patients received high-dose intravenous methylprednisolone. For training and testing, the 110 or so patients in the discovery cohort were randomly divided in a 7:3 ratio. According to the paper, TCR Vbeta CDR3 sequencing was carried out on over 130 peripheral blood samples, which came from 40 to 45 ophthalmopathy, fewer than 80 hyperthyroidism and approximately 17 progressor patients. TCR V-J signatures able to tell the groups apart were searched for in a discovery cohort of 90 to 100 patients, of whom approximately 40 had Graves' ophthalmopathy and roughly 58 had stable Graves' hyperthyroidism. Whether ophthalmopathy could be predicted prospectively was tested in an independent validation cohort made up of 18 hyperthyroidism patients plus 17 patients who later progressed to ophthalmopathy.

Broad study findings and their caveats: In validation, the model predicted progression to ophthalmopathy with approximately 71% sensitivity and roughly 75% specificity, a median of 6.5 months before onset. Sample size was not statistically predetermined, and blinding of investigators to group allocation was not performed. Ophthalmopathy was separated from stable hyperthyroidism by a 13 V-J signature model, with about 88% sensitivity and around 81% specificity obtained in cross-validation and 80%/75% obtained in testing. Most expanded thyroid clonotypes (frequency above 0.001) were also found in blood, which suggests that blood repertoires may mirror thyroid immune responses.

This clonotype was found once. No antigen is known for it. No much larger clone exists at a distance of one base, and base qualities are not known. A single read is weak support. The CDR3 numbers 17 residues from cysteine through phenylalanine. The kept DNA is CDR3 alone, 51 bases in frame from the first base. V is pruned by 6 bases and J by 0 bases, leaving 10 bases of the junction without a gene match. Hyperthyroidism patients were aged 18 to 65 years and newly diagnosed, with disease duration of less than 2 months. Any patient with an uncontrolled infection, another autoimmune disease, pregnancy or lactation was excluded. Diagnoses were based on clinical symptoms, serum thyroxine and TRAb, thyroid ultrasound and orbital computed tomography. For progressor patients, blood was drawn at the first diagnosis of hyperthyroidism, before any ophthalmopathy symptoms had appeared. PBMCs were isolated from about 9.2 ml of fresh peripheral blood by Ficoll-Paque density gradient centrifugation. Progressor patients were initially diagnosed with Graves' hyperthyroidism and developed ophthalmopathy during follow-up. Trizol reagent was used to extract total RNA, and RNA quality was then checked on an Agilent 2100 Bioanalyzer.

The TCR beta CDR3 regions were amplified from RNA transcripts. A first-round RT-PCR of the TCR CDR3 used the HTBI primer set with the Qiagen OneStep RT-PCR kit. Libraries were constructed in a second round of multiplex PCR, after which size selection and purification were carried out. The libraries were sequenced on an Illumina HiSeq2000 using paired-end 100 bp reads. Per the authors' processing: SOAPnuke was used to process the raw data, removing reads that contained adapters or uncalled bases, had a mean Phred below 15, or lacked an exact match to the constant primer or identifier. High-quality paired reads were merged with COPE v1.2.5, and unique nucleotide sequences were defined as clonotypes. MiTCR v1.1 was used to align the clonotypes against IMGT TRBV, TRBD and TRBJ reference segments. Only V-J combinations with frequency above 0.0001, covering 99.2% of repertoires, were analysed. A TCS score was defined as the ratio of F50 (clonal expansion) to E x V (chaos), with BLOSUM62-based TCRdist applied between CDR3 peptides within each V-J. Welch's t-statistics and random forest reduced around 510 V-J features to roughly 13, which were used in a naive Bayes classifier (R e1071). TCRdb ran its own pipeline on the public reads, namely fastp trimming at Q25 and MiXCR clone calling, and kept in-frame beta chains. Duplicate CDR3 protein sequences are folded into a single record with the most common DNA and genes. The V and J calls reflect TCRdb's pipeline rather than the authors' work. Here the sample has approximately 360,000 distinct CDR3 sequences; less than 20% occur a single time. The ten top clones hold about 30% of the sample.

The receptor chain draws on TRBV12-3 or TRBV12-4 and TRBJ2-1; the central 8 bases match TRBD1. The TCR originated in a young woman with Graves' hyperthyroidism that later progressed to Graves' ophthalmopathy. Sample: blood. The CDR3 corresponds to CASSQYRGESSYNEQFF. The nucleotides read TGTGCCAGCAGCCAGTACAGGGGGGAGTCCTCCTACAATGAGCAGTTCTTC.